The TCR beta chain under discussion was sequenced for a study of T-cell reconstitution after alpha-beta-depleted transplantation in children (dated by TCRdb to the mid-2010s). Regarding the complete study: The study quantitatively tracked T-cell immune reconstitution after TCRalphabeta/CD19-depleted allogeneic hematopoietic cell transplantation in children using TCR repertoire profiling. What the study reported, not specific to this receptor: Hyperexpanded clone frequencies declined over subsequent months; after one year, T-cell counts and TCRbeta diversity were mostly attributed to newly produced T cells. Apparently early alphabetaT-cell count recovery about two months after transplant reportedly relied on only several hundred rapidly expanded clones derived from non-depleted graft cells. In some patients, the high TCRbeta diversity seen at day 60 was put down to recipient T cells and intrathymic progenitors that had survived conditioning.

Library preparation was by PCR. The reads were generated on an Illumina HiSeq 2500. TCR library preparation used molecular barcoding, with unique molecular identifiers applied to normalize quantification of the TCRbeta repertoire. TCRdb redid the processing of the public reads, applying fastp at Q25 and MiXCR, and retained in-frame beta chains. For every CDR3 protein sequence, its rows merge into one entry that carries the most common genes and DNA. In all, the sample holds about 130,000 distinct CDR3 sequences, and more than 9.5% of those were seen once. The ten largest clones capture more than 20% of the sample. Interpreted using the paper, the treatment or condition label stands for: allogeneic hematopoietic cell transplantation with graft depleted of TCRalphabeta T cells and CD19 B cells. TCRalphabeta/CD19-depleted allogeneic hematopoietic cell grafts were given to the transplant recipients, all of whom were children.

This clonotype was observed a handful of times. The target of this receptor is not known. No per-base quality is available; no much larger clone lies one base away. The clonotype comes from a girl under three years old who had a stem cell transplant for combined immunodeficiency, so the T cells may come from the graft donor. The source material was PBMCs, mostly from graft donor cells, sampled 180 days after TCRalphabeta/CD19-depleted stem cell transplant.

The CDR3 protein: CASSLAQGPAQHF. The DNA sequence is as follows: TGTGCCAGCAGCTTAGCCCAGGGGCCAGCCCAGCATTTT. The chain is encoded by TRBV7-2 joined to TRBJ1-5; the best D guess is TRBD1, with 6 bases matching. The germline V gene yields SGHTA for CDR1 and FQGNSA for CDR2. The CDR3, cysteine through phenylalanine, is 13 amino acids long. Of the read, only the CDR3 DNA is kept; its 39 bases are in frame from base 1. Trimming at the junction amounts to 0 bases on V and 11 bases on J, and the germline ends lie 11 bases apart.